This T cell receptor beta chain was profiled in a study of vaccination effects on CD4 cells after COVID-19. Study at large: Relative to the second dose, post-vaccine samples were obtained a median of 72 days later. General study points: Common cold coronavirus cross-reactivity was shown by only 1 of 255 vaccine-induced clones in healthy vaccinees.

The data were produced by immunoSEQ multiplex PCR, yet TCRdb's version contains in-frame clones alone and is incomplete. Among some 35,000 clones listed, around 80% were seen once. Expansion of antigen-specific CD4+ T cells with viral peptide pools was carried out by the ViraFEST assay before sequencing. Cells that had been cultured for about 10 days were the source of isolated CD4+ T cells. It was two doses of either the BNT162b2 or mRNA-1273 vaccine that participants received. The vaccine recipients had no prior SARS-CoV-2 infection, with negative nucleocapsid antibodies. Fresh IL-2-containing medium replaced half the medium on days 3 and 7. A word on this clone: Its target is unknown.

The sequences come from CD4+ T cells from PBMCs cultured with HCoV-NL63 spike peptides, collected after COVID-19 vaccination. The TCR comes from a human donor who received a COVID-19 vaccine. Some clones in this sample may be carry-over from other donors' samples.

This CDR3 reads CASSFPTDTQYF. The CDR3 DNA sequence: TGTGCCAGCAGTTTCCCCACAGATACGCAGTATTTT. The chain links TRBV6-5 to TRBJ2-3; D is ambiguous. The CDR3 has 12 amino acids. Germline values: CDR1 MNHEY, CDR2 SVGAGI. Trimming removed 4 bases from V and 2 bases from J, with 4 bases in between.